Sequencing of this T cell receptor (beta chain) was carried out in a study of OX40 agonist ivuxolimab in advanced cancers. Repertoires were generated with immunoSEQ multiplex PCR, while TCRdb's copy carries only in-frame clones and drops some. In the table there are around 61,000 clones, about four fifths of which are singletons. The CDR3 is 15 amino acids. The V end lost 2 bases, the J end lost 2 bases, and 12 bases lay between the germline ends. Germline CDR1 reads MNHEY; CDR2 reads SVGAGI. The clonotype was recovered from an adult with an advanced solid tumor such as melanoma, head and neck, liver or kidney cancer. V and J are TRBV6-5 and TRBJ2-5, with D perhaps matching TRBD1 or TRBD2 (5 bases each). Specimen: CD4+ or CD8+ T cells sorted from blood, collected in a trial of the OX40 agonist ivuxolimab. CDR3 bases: TGTGCCAGCAGTTACGCCCCGGGGCCACAAGAGACCCAGTACTTC. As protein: CASSYAPGPQETQYF.